A single sample is the source of the 27 T cell receptor beta chains below, sequenced in a study of blood T cells in healthy people across ages. Then a second PCR, running roughly 7 to 11 cycles, was carried out with a sample-barcoded 5' primer and a J-beta primer mix. TCRdb processed the 5' RACE reads anew with MiXCR; each CDR3 protein has one entry. The sample holds approximately 1.5 million distinct CDR3 sequences, roughly 30% seen once. The sample was blood. Every receptor here comes from a woman between 25 and 40 years old in good health.

The chain combines TRBV19 with TRBJ1-1; 12 nucleotides align to TRBD1. CDR3 length equals 17 residues. With V trimmed by 5 bases and J by 10 bases, 17 bases remained unmatched. From germline, CDR1 is LNHDA and CDR2 SQIVND (reference sequence). CDR3 coding DNA: TGTGCCAGTAGTTCCGGGACAGGGGGCGCGACCGGCGAGGGAGCTTTCTTT. It translates to CASSSGTGGATGEGAFF.

This clonotype was counted a few times. The V call is TRBV7-3, the J call TRBJ2-6, with 7 bases fitting TRBD2. The CDR3 contains 14 residues. V trimming: 8 bases; J trimming: 4 bases; junction bases outside the gene matches: 5. Germline CDR1 and CDR2: SGHTA and FQGTGA. Written as DNA, the CDR3 is TGTGCCAGCTCCCGACTAGCCGGGGCCAACGTCCTGACTTTC. Its protein is CASSRLAGANVLTF.

This clonotype was seen only a few times. The rearrangement links TRBV28 to TRBJ1-1; D not resolved. Germline V gene sequence: CDR1 MDHEN, CDR2 SYDVKM. The CDR3 is 15 residues long. Trimming removed 4 bases from V and 1 base from J, with 13 bases in between. This CDR3 reads CASSYVRAANTEAFF. The CDR3, as DNA: TGTGCCAGCAGTTATGTTCGGGCGGCGAACACTGAAGCTTTCTTT.

In this sample, this clonotype turned up a few times. This chain uses TRBV4-1 with TRBJ2-1, with TRBD2 matching over 15 bases. Germline V lookup: CDR1 MGHRA, CDR2 YSYEKL. V gave up 4 bases and J gave up 8 bases; unmatched junction bases: 15. This CDR3 region has 19 residues. The CDR3: CASSLPTGLAGGQFHEQFF. CDR3 DNA: TGCGCCAGCAGCCTCCCCACCGGACTAGCGGGGGGGCAGTTTCATGAGCAGTTCTTC.

This clonotype occurred a few times. This sequence joins TRBV6-5 and TRBJ2-5; the D gene is possibly TRBD1 (5 bases). The CDR3 extends over 13 amino acids. Germline V lookup: CDR1 MNHEY, CDR2 SVGAGI. V was trimmed by 6 bases and J by 3 bases, leaving 11 bases between them. This chain's CDR3 is CASRALGEETQYF. DNA of the CDR3: TGTGCCAGCAGAGCCCTAGGGGAAGAGACCCAGTACTTC.

The gene calls are TRBV20-1 and TRBJ1-1, with D maybe TRBD1 (5 bases). The CDR3 sequence is 13 residues long. V was shortened by 6 bases and J by 3 bases, with 14 bases between the two germline ends. Germline-derived CDR1 and CDR2 are DFQATT and SNEGSKA (reference sequence). This chain's CDR3 is CSAGGLGDTEAFF. The CDR3 region has the DNA TGCAGTGCGGGGGGTCTGGGGGACACTGAAGCTTTCTTT.

The chain uses TRBV30 and TRBJ1-1; D is possibly TRBD1 (5 bases). Per the germline V gene, CDR1 is GTSNPN and CDR2 is SVGIG (reference sequence). The CDR3 covers 16 residues. The ends were cut back, 3 bases at V and 0 bases at J, with 17 bases in the middle. CDR3 sequence reads: CAWSSERTPVNTEAFF. DNA for the CDR3: TGTGCCTGGAGCTCCGAACGGACACCCGTGAACACTGAAGCTTTCTTT.

The chain couples TRBV7-7 to TRBJ2-3, with a weak D call TRBD1 (6 bases). This CDR3 is built from 15 residues. V lost 4 bases and J lost 3, with 14 bases in between. Per germline, CDR1 SSHAT and CDR2 FNYEAQ (reference sequence). This CDR3 is CASSSTPGDTDTQYF. CDR3 DNA: TGTGCCAGCAGCTCAACGCCAGGGGATACAGATACGCAGTATTTT.

About this clonotype: This may be a read error, as it is one base from a much larger clone. The J gene is TRBJ2-5, the V gene TRBV29-1; 7 bases are shared with TRBD1. Germline CDR1 SQVTM, CDR2 ANQGSEA. This CDR3 is built from 14 residues. CDR3 sequence: CSAEDRGRRETQYF. CDR3 coding DNA: TGCAGCGCTGAAGATAGGGGGCGCCGGGAGACCCAGTACTTC. The whole variable domain, filled in from reference TRBV29-1 and TRBJ2-5, reads SAVISQKPSRDICQRGTSLTIQCQVDSQVTMMFWYRQQPGQSLTLIATANQGSEATYESGFVIDKFPISRPNLTFSTLTVSNMSPEDSSIYLCSAEDRGRRETQYFGPGTRLLVL.

In its sample, this clonotype was seen many times. The chain recombines TRBV29-1 with TRBJ2-1; TRBD2 is a possible D gene (6 bases). CDR3 size: 15 residues. In germline, CDR1 is SQVTM, CDR2 ANQGSEA. V was shortened by 6 bases and J by 10 bases, with 25 bases between the two germline ends. Here the CDR3 DNA reads TGCAGCGTAGGGGCCGGGACTTATTGGACAAGCGAGCAGTTCTTC. Translating it yields CSVGAGTYWTSEQFF.

V usage is TRBV5-1 and J usage is TRBJ2-1, with D tentatively TRBD2 (5 bases). The V end was cut by 5 bases, the J end by 10 bases, with 16 bases between. Per germline, CDR1 SGHRS and CDR2 YFSETQ. The CDR3 covers 13 residues. The CDR3 loop is CASSSARAREQFF. The CDR3 DNA sequence: TGCGCCAGCAGTTCCGCGAGGGCACGCGAGCAGTTCTTC. The whole variable domain, filled in from reference TRBV5-1 and TRBJ2-1, reads KAGVTQTPRYLIKTRGQQVTLSCSPISGHRSVSWYQQTPGQGLQFLFEYFSETQRNKGNFPGRFSGRQFSNSRSEMNVSTLELGDSALYLCASSSARAREQFFGPGTRLTVL.

The V and J genes are TRBV24-1 and TRBJ2-3, with 7 positions matching TRBD1. CDR1 KGHDR and CDR2 SFDVKD come from the germline V gene. The CDR3 is 17 amino acids. V lost 4 bases to trimming and J lost 6 bases; unmatched junction nucleotides: 15. The CDR3 DNA follows: TGTGCCACCAGTGACCCGAATAACAGGGGAAGATCGGATACGCAGTATTTT. It encodes CATSDPNNRGRSDTQYF.

Many counts were recorded for this clonotype. This chain connects TRBV5-1 to TRBJ2-1; D might be TRBD1 or TRBD2, each matching 5 bases. The V gene's germline CDR1 is SGHRS and CDR2 YFSETQ. The CDR3 consists of 13 residues. The V end lost 4 bases, the J end lost 9 bases, and 14 bases lay between the germline ends. CDR3 region: CASSDRWGTEQFF. The CDR3 DNA is TGCGCCAGCAGCGATAGGTGGGGGACTGAGCAGTTCTTC.

The chain is built from TRBV3-1 and TRBJ2-5; TRBD2 matches at 12 bases. The closer fit of TRBJ2-7 to the DNA end suggests the J call may be wrong. The CDR3 extends over 16 amino acids. Germline values: CDR1 LGHDT, CDR2 YNNKEL (reference sequence). As DNA, the CDR3 is TGTGCCAGCAGCCAAGAGTGGGCTAGCGGGGGGGACGAGCAGTACTTC. Translated: CASSQEWASGGDEQYF.

This clonotype was detected a few times. The rearrangement joins TRBV30 to TRBJ2-1; no reliable D call. The germline gives CDR1 GTSNPN, CDR2 SVGIG (reference sequence). V was cut by 0 bases and J by 0 bases, with 6 bases left in between. The CDR3 consists of 14 residues. The CDR3 protein is CAWSVESSYNEQFF. DNA of the CDR3: TGTGCCTGGAGTGTGGAGAGCTCCTACAATGAGCAGTTCTTC.

The V gene is TRBV20-1, the J gene TRBJ1-4, with a tentative D call TRBD1 (6 bases). V lost 0 bases to trimming and J lost 0 bases, with 14 bases between them. The CDR3 loop spans 17 amino acids. Germline V gene lookup returns CDR1 DFQATT and CDR2 SNEGSKA (reference sequence). The CDR3 is CSARDVSGVPTNEKLFF. The CDR3 DNA reads as TGCAGTGCTAGAGATGTTTCAGGGGTCCCAACTAATGAAAAACTGTTTTTT.

The J gene is TRBJ2-3, the V gene TRBV6-5; 8 nucleotides agree with TRBD2. CDR1 MNHEY and CDR2 SVGAGI come from the germline V gene. The junction had 9 bases not matched to a gene; V was cut back by 9 bases and J by 4 bases. This CDR3 is 14 amino acids long. Written as DNA, the CDR3 is TGTGCCAGATCCGGGGGGGGCCAATCAGATACGCAGTATTTT. Amino acids: CARSGGGQSDTQYF.

This sequence joins TRBV2 and TRBJ2-1, with 7 bases identical to TRBD2. CDR1 is SNHLY and CDR2 is FYNNEI in the germline V gene. Losses at the gene ends were 7 bases for V and 8 bases for J; bases not matched to a gene: 11. This CDR3 contains 14 residues. The CDR3 DNA sequence: TGTGCCAGCAAGGGGCGGGGGAGAGGTGATGAGCAGTTCTTC. This sequence encodes CASKGRGRGDEQFF.

The rearrangement joins TRBV12-5 to TRBJ2-5, with 11 bases matching TRBD2. The CDR3 sequence is 15 residues long. CDR1 and CDR2 from the germline V gene are LGHNT and FRNRAP. Trimming took 5 bases from V and 2 from J; bases not matched to a gene: 4. The CDR3 region has the DNA TGTGCTAGTGGTCCTAGCGGGGGGTCACAAGAGACCCAGTACTTC. Protein: CASGPSGGSQETQYF.

This clonotype was observed at least ten times. The chain links TRBV6-6 to TRBJ1-2; 8 nucleotides align to TRBD1. The germline V gene encodes CDR1 MNHNY and CDR2 SVGAGI (reference sequence). This CDR3 has 15 amino acids. V lost 5 bases and J lost 5; bases outside the gene matches: 10. The CDR3 sequence: CASSTDRGGAYGYTF. The CDR3 bases are TGTGCCAGCAGTACCGACAGGGGTGGGGCGTATGGCTACACCTTC.

The chain joins TRBV20-1 to TRBJ2-2; 14 nucleotides agree with TRBD2. J lost 5 bases, V lost 3 bases, and 14 bases had no gene match. The CDR3 spans 19 residues. Germline lookup yields CDR1 DFQATT and CDR2 SNEGSKA (reference sequence). The CDR3 DNA reads TGCAGTGCTAGGCCCCCGGGACTAGCGGGGGTTGTTAGTACCGGGGAGCTGTTTTTT. Protein sequence: CSARPPGLAGVVSTGELFF.

At least ten counts were recorded for this clonotype. The genes are TRBV3-1 and TRBJ2-5; 15 bases agree with TRBD2. The junction had 4 bases not matched to a gene; V was cut back by 4 bases and J by 4 bases. This CDR3 has 16 residues. Germline V gives CDR1 LGHDT, CDR2 YNNKEL (reference sequence). This CDR3 reads CASSRTSGGVRETQYF. The CDR3 nucleotides read TGTGCCAGCAGCCGGACTAGCGGGGGGGTGCGAGAGACCCAGTACTTC.

There are a few counts of this clonotype. The chain has TRBV11-2 and TRBJ2-5; D perhaps matches TRBD1 (6 bases). V lost 1 base to trimming and J lost 3 bases, with 12 bases between them. CDR3 size: 15 residues. Germline V gene sequence: CDR1 SGHAT, CDR2 FQNNGV. The CDR3, as DNA: TGTGCCAGCAGCTTAGGATTCGACAGGAAAGAGACCCAGTACTTC. It translates to CASSLGFDRKETQYF.

The table lists this clonotype with many counts. The genes are TRBV20-1 and TRBJ1-2, with D possibly being TRBD1 (5 bases). CDR3 length equals 14 residues. Germline V CDR1 and CDR2: DFQATT, SNEGSKA (reference sequence). Trimming took off 1 base at V and 2 bases at J, with 11 bases between the two ends. As DNA, the CDR3 is TGCAGTGCTAGAGTCGGACACACCAACTATGGCTACACCTTC. Protein product: CSARVGHTNYGYTF.

The chain recombines TRBV15 with TRBJ1-5; 7 bases map to TRBD1. The CDR3 is made up of 15 amino acids. Trimming took 0 bases from V and 6 from J; bases not matched to a gene: 5. From germline, CDR1 is LNHNV and CDR2 YYDKDF (reference sequence). The CDR3 spells CATSRDRTGSQPQHF. The CDR3 nucleotides read TGTGCCACCAGCAGAGATAGGACAGGCAGTCAGCCCCAGCATTTT.

This clonotype has just a few counts. The chain links TRBV20-1 to TRBJ2-3, with 10 bases lining up with TRBD2. CDR3 size: 16 residues. Germline V CDR1 and CDR2: DFQATT, SNEGSKA (reference sequence). Germline trimming cut 5 bases from V and 5 bases from J; bases unmatched to any gene: 13. The CDR3 loop reads CSAGVVLAGDVDTQYF. Here the CDR3 DNA reads TGCAGTGCTGGAGTGGTGCTAGCGGGAGATGTAGATACGCAGTATTTT.

V and J are TRBV29-1 and TRBJ2-4, with D perhaps matching TRBD1 (6 bases). The DNA end lines up better with TRBJ2-5; the J call may be wrong. From germline, CDR1 is SQVTM and CDR2 ANQGSEA. The CDR3 has 15 residues. The CDR3, as DNA: TGCAGCGTCGGCGGAATCCGGGACAATCAAGAGACCCAGTACTTC. This gives the protein CSVGGIRDNQETQYF.